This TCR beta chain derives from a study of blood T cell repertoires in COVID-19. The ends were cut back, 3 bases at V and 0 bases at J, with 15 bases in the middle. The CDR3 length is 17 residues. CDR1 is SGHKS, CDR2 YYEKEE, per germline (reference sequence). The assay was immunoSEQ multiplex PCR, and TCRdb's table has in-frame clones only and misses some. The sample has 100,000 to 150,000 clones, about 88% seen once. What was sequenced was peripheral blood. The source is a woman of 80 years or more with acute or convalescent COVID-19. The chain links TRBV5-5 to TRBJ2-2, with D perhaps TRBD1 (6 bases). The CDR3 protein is CASSWFRRTANTGELFF. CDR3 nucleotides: TGTGCCAGCAGCTGGTTCAGGCGGACAGCGAACACCGGGGAGCTGTTTTTT. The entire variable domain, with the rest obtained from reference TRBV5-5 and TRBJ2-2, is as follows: DAGVTQSPTHLIKTRGQQVTLRCSPISGHKSVSWYQQVLGQGPQFIFQYYEKEERGRGNFPDRFSARQFPNYSSELNVNALLLGDSALYLCASSWFRRTANTGELFFGEGSRLTVL.